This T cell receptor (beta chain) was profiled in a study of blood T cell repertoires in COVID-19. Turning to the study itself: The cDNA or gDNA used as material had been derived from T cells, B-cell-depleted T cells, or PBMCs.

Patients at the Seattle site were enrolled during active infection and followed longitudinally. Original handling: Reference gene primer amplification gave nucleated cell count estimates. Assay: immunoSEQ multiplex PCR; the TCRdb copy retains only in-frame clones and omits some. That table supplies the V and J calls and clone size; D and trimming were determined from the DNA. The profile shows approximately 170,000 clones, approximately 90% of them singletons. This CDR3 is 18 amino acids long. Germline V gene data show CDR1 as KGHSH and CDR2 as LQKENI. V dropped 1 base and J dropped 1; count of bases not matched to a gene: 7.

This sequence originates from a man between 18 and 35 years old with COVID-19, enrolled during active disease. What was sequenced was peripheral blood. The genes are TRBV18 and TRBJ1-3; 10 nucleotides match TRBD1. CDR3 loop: CASSPQKPGQGSGNTIYF. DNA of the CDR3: TGTGCCAGCTCACCACAAAAGCCGGGACAGGGGTCTGGAAACACCATATATTTT.